What follows are 22 T cell receptor beta chains derived from one specimen sequenced in a study of T cell changes during pregnancy in multiple sclerosis. The data were produced by immunoSEQ multiplex PCR, yet TCRdb's version contains in-frame clones alone and is incomplete. Seen here are 55,000 to 80,000 clones, 90% to 95% observed once, and the top ten hold 3.2%. The sample consisted of CD8+ T cells from peripheral blood mononuclear cells, taken in the second trimester of pregnancy. All receptors derive from a female donor with multiple sclerosis, enrolled in a pregnancy study.

The genes are TRBV27 and TRBJ1-4; TRBD1 matches 9 bases. Germline assignment: CDR1 MNHEY and CDR2 SMNVEV (reference sequence). This CDR3 is 13 amino acids long. Trimming cost V 6 bases and J 7 bases; bases outside gene matches: 3. CDR3 nucleotides: TGTGCCAGCAGACAGGGGGCTGGTGAAAAACTGTTTTTT. It codes for CASRQGAGEKLFF.

This clone has a single count. The same CDR3 arises from other DNA sequences in this sample as well. The chain couples TRBV27 to TRBJ2-7; 7 bases line up with TRBD2. Germline CDR1 is MNHEY and CDR2 is SMNVEV (reference sequence). This CDR3 has 13 amino acids. Trimming at V came to 0 bases and at J to 4 bases, leaving 0 bases not matched to a gene. In nucleotides, the CDR3 is TGTGCCAGCAGTTTATCGGGAGGGTACGAGCAGTACTTC. Protein: CASSLSGGYEQYF.

The V gene is TRBV29-1, the J gene TRBJ1-1; 11 bases are shared with TRBD1. V dropped 0 bases and J dropped 10; count of bases not matched to a gene: 7. CDR1 is SQVTM and CDR2 is ANQGSEA in the germline V gene. The CDR3 is 14 amino acids. CDR3 sequence (DNA): TGCAGCGTTGAAGAAACCCGGGACAGGGGGGTAGCTTTCTTT. This translates into CSVEETRDRGVAFF. The variable domain in full, with the rest retrieved from reference TRBV29-1 and TRBJ1-1, is SAVISQKPSRDICQRGTSLTIQCQVDSQVTMMFWYRQQPGQSLTLIATANQGSEATYESGFVIDKFPISRPNLTFSTLTVSNMSPEDSSIYLCSVEETRDRGVAFFGQGTRLTVV.

This chain uses TRBV7-3 with TRBJ2-6, with D maybe TRBD2 (5 bases). This CDR3 contains 15 residues. The germline V gene encodes CDR1 SGHTA and CDR2 FQGTGA. V lost 5 bases, J lost 0 bases, and 8 bases lay in between. The CDR3: CASSPGYSGANVLTF. CDR3 DNA: TGTGCCAGCAGCCCGGGGTACTCTGGGGCCAACGTCCTGACTTTC.

In this sample, this clone turned up many times. The rearrangement joins TRBV7-7 to TRBJ2-7; TRBD2 matches at 12 bases. The CDR3 spans 15 residues. Germline V lookup: CDR1 SSHAT, CDR2 FNYEAQ (reference sequence). V lost 5 bases and J lost 3; bases outside the gene matches: 5. The CDR3, as DNA: TGTGCCAGCAGCCTCGGACTAGCGGGATACTACGAGCAGTACTTC. This encodes CASSLGLAGYYEQYF.

The chain employs TRBV30 and TRBJ2-7; D unresolved. The CDR3 is made up of 12 amino acids. V was trimmed by 3 bases and J by 2 bases, leaving 8 bases between them. Germline loops: CDR1 GTSNPN, CDR2 SVGIG (reference sequence). The CDR3 spells CAWRQVTYEQYF. The CDR3 DNA sequence: TGTGCCTGGAGGCAGGTAACCTACGAGCAGTACTTC.

This clone was counted once. The chain has TRBV9 and TRBJ1-2; unclear D gene. CDR1 is SGDLS and CDR2 is YYNGEE in the germline V gene. Trimming removed 0 bases from V and 5 bases from J, with 8 bases in between. The CDR3 totals 13 residues. The CDR3 sequence: CASSVGQRYGYTF. CDR3 DNA: TGTGCCAGCAGCGTAGGCCAGCGGTATGGCTACACCTTC.

The chain combines TRBV27 with TRBJ1-1; 7 bases are a match to TRBD1. The CDR3 covers 13 residues. V lost 0 bases to trimming and J lost 11 bases; unmatched junction nucleotides: 6. The V gene's germline CDR1 is MNHEY and CDR2 SMNVEV (reference sequence). CDR3 residues: CASSLSNRGKAFF. The CDR3 DNA is TGTGCCAGCAGTTTATCCAACAGGGGAAAGGCTTTCTTT.

The V gene is TRBV7-2, the J gene TRBJ2-7; 12 positions match TRBD2. Germline trimming cut 5 bases from V and 1 base from J; bases unmatched to any gene: 6. The CDR3 has 16 amino acids. Per germline, CDR1 SGHTA and CDR2 FQGNSA. Here the CDR3 reads CASSPSGTSGSYEQYF. The CDR3 region has the DNA TGTGCCAGCAGCCCCAGCGGGACTAGCGGGTCCTACGAGCAGTACTTC.

The table lists this clone with a count of one. This chain links TRBV7-9 with TRBJ1-1, with 7 bases that match TRBD1. The CDR3 consists of 13 residues. CDR1 is SEHNR and CDR2 is FQNEAQ in the germline V gene (reference sequence). V dropped 5 bases and J dropped 5; count of bases not matched to a gene: 5. CDR3 nucleotides: TGTGCCAGCAGCATCGGGACAGAGACTGAAGCTTTCTTT. Protein: CASSIGTETEAFF.

A note on this clone: The junction differs from germline at one of its ends, possibly a read error. The chain joins TRBV13 to TRBJ2-3; 8 nucleotides match TRBD2. CDR1 and CDR2 from the germline V gene are PRHDT and FYEKMQ (reference sequence). This CDR3 is 17 amino acids long. Written as DNA, the CDR3 is TGTGCCAGCACCTTAGGGGTCAGCGGGAGCGGCGCAGATACGCAGTATTTT. Protein: CASTLGVSGSGADTQYF.

CDR3 DNA sequence: TGTGCCAGCAGTGATGGGGCGGGATGGGGAGAGACCCAGTACTTC. Residues: CASSDGAGWGETQYF. This chain joins TRBV2 and TRBJ2-5; D perhaps matches TRBD2 (6 bases). The CDR3 length is 15 residues. Trimming took off 3 bases at V and 4 bases at J, with 15 bases between the two ends. CDR1 is SNHLY and CDR2 is FYNNEI in the germline V gene.

V and J are TRBV5-4 and TRBJ1-2; D unclear. V was cut by 4 bases and J by 0 bases, with 10 bases left in between. The germline V gene encodes CDR1 SGHNT and CDR2 YYREEE (reference sequence). This CDR3 spans 14 amino acids. In DNA, the CDR3 is TGTGCCAGCAGCCTCGGGGTTGCTAACTATGGCTACACCTTC. Translation: CASSLGVANYGYTF.

This chain uses TRBV5-6 with TRBJ2-7; TRBD1 aligns across 8 bases. Trimming at V came to 4 bases and at J to 3 bases, leaving 6 bases not matched to a gene. The germline V gene has CDR1 SGHDT and CDR2 YYEEEE. The CDR3 extends over 14 amino acids. The CDR3 region is CASSGWTGSYEQYF. The CDR3 DNA reads as TGTGCCAGCAGCGGGTGGACAGGGAGCTACGAGCAGTACTTC.

The chain carries TRBV6-6 and TRBJ2-7; 9 nucleotides line up with TRBD1. Trimming took 6 bases from V and 4 from J; bases not matched to a gene: 7. CDR3 length: 14 amino acids. Per the germline V gene, CDR1 is MNHNY and CDR2 is SVGAGI (reference sequence). In nucleotides, the CDR3 is TGTGCCAGCAGCATGGGACAGGGAGGGTACGAGCAGTACTTC. Residues: CASSMGQGGYEQYF.

V is TRBV30 and J is TRBJ2-5; maybe TRBD2 (7 bases). The V gene lost 1 base and the J gene lost 4 bases, with 19 bases spanning the gap. Germline V gene sequence: CDR1 GTSNPN, CDR2 SVGIG (reference sequence). The CDR3 runs 16 residues. CDR3 sequence reads: CAWSEVFGGALETQYF. The CDR3 nucleotides are TGTGCCTGGAGTGAGGTTTTTGGGGGGGCCTTAGAGACCCAGTACTTC.

This rearrangement joins TRBV19 to TRBJ1-2; TRBD1 might be the D (5 bases). CDR3 size: 17 residues. The germline V gene encodes CDR1 LNHDA and CDR2 SQIVND (reference sequence). The V end was cut by 6 bases, the J end by 3 bases, with 23 bases between. CDR3 amino acids: CASRGLGTAEHHYGYTF. CDR3 nucleotides: TGTGCCAGTAGGGGACTAGGGACGGCCGAACATCACTATGGCTACACCTTC.

V is TRBV4-2 and J is TRBJ1-2, with a tentative D call TRBD1 (5 bases). Germline V gene sequence: CDR1 LGHNA, CDR2 YNFKEQ. The CDR3 sequence is 20 residues long. V dropped 4 bases and J dropped 0 bases, with 27 bases sitting between them. The CDR3 spells CASSPRVESAAGPTNYGYTF. The CDR3 bases are TGTGCCAGCAGCCCAAGGGTCGAATCCGCGGCAGGGCCCACTAACTATGGCTACACCTTC.

The CDR3 coding sequence is TGCAGCGTTGAGATCCGGTACACCGGGGAGCTGTTTTTT. Amino acids: CSVEIRYTGELFF. The chain is built from TRBV29-1 and TRBJ2-2; D gene ambiguous. This CDR3 contains 13 residues. V was shortened by 3 bases and J by 3 bases, with 8 bases between the two germline ends. In germline, CDR1 is SQVTM, CDR2 ANQGSEA.

The count of this clone is one. The V call is TRBV6-1, the J call TRBJ1-1; no definite D call. This CDR3 contains 11 residues. V shed 9 bases and J shed 5 bases, with 10 bases lying between them. Per germline, CDR1 MNHNS and CDR2 SASEGT. This CDR3 is CASPAVTEAFF. For the CDR3, the DNA is TGTGCCAGTCCCGCGGTGACTGAAGCTTTCTTT.

CDR3 in DNA: TGTGCCAGCAGCGTAGGACAGACCTACGAGCAGTACTTC. It is translated as CASSVGQTYEQYF. V is TRBV5-5 and J is TRBJ2-7, with D tentatively TRBD1 (6 bases). The CDR3 extends over 13 amino acids. V was shortened by 4 bases and J by 2 bases, with 10 bases between the two germline ends. The V gene's germline CDR1 is SGHKS and CDR2 YYEKEE (reference sequence).

V gene TRBV11-3 combines with J gene TRBJ2-1, with 8 bases matching TRBD2. V lost 4 bases to trimming and J lost 4 bases; unmatched junction nucleotides: 6. The CDR3 sequence is 15 residues long. The V gene's germline CDR1 is SGHNT and CDR2 YENEEA. CDR3 amino acids: CASSSGTRGYNEQFF. In nucleotides, the CDR3 is TGTGCCAGCAGCTCCGGGACTAGGGGATACAATGAGCAGTTCTTC.